The clone carrying this T cell receptor (beta chain) was seen ten or more times. For repertoire sequencing, the TCR beta CDR3 regions were amplified from RNA transcripts. An initial RT-PCR round employing HTBI primers preceded a second-round multiplex PCR. TCRdb re-derived calls from the multiplex PCR reads in MiXCR, one entry per CDR3 protein. The sample lists about 220,000 distinct CDR3 sequences, roughly a fifth occurring once. This record belongs to a study of Graves' ophthalmopathy and Graves' hyperthyroidism. Study information: Peripheral blood was gathered at first diagnosis, ahead of any treatment whatsoever.

Germline values: CDR1 GTSNPN, CDR2 SVGIG (reference sequence). This CDR3 spans 14 amino acids. J was trimmed by 2 bases and V by 1 base; bases with no gene match: 5. The chain employs TRBV30 and TRBJ2-7, with 7 bases aligning to TRBD2. This sequence originates from a woman between 45 and 65 years old with Graves' ophthalmopathy. Source material: peripheral blood. CDR3 nucleotides: TGTGCCTGGAGTGAGGGCGGGAGCGCCTACGAGCAGTACTTC. This encodes CAWSEGGSAYEQYF.